This is a list of T cell receptor beta chains from one sample in a study of post-analysis software for immune sequencing data. TCRdb re-called the PCR reads through MiXCR, storing one row per CDR3 protein. The sample includes 650,000 to 850,000 distinct CDR3 sequences, approximately 44% seen only once; the top ten take roughly 4.4%. The specimen was blood. The source is a girl aged 10-17 years with multiple sclerosis. The CDR3 runs from the conserved cysteine through the conserved F or W. A D gene is named only where the DNA matches it firmly. Not all rows give a size; the values are once, few, many and, for expanded clones, a class.

CDR3 DNA: TGTGCCACCAGTGACAACCTGAGACAGGCCCTAAAGTATTTT
CDR3 protein: CATSDNLRQALKYF
D gene: NA
J gene: TRBJ2-3
V gene: TRBV24-1
clone size: few

CDR3 DNA: TGCGCCAGCAGCGGGGGGCGGGAGACCACTGAAGCTTTCTTT
CDR3 protein: CASSGGRETTEAFF
D gene: NA
J gene: TRBJ1-1
V gene: TRBV5-1
clone size: NA

CDR3 DNA: TGCGCCAGCGGCACGATACCAGGGGGCGGCTACGAGCAGTACTTC
CDR3 protein: CASGTIPGGGYEQYF
D gene: TRBD1
J gene: TRBJ2-7
V gene: TRBV5-1
clone size: NA

CDR3 DNA: TGCGCCAGCAGCCATCACCGGACAGGGCCCTACGAGCAGTACTTC
CDR3 protein: CASSHHRTGPYEQYF
D gene: TRBD1
J gene: TRBJ2-7
V gene: TRBV4-1
clone size: few

CDR3 DNA: TGCAGCGTTGAAGATCGGGGTCTCAATGAAAAACTGTTTTTT
CDR3 protein: CSVEDRGLNEKLFF
D gene: NA
J gene: TRBJ1-4
V gene: TRBV29-1
clone size: NA

CDR3 DNA: TGTGCCAGCAGTTATGGGACAGGCACAGATACGCAGTATTTT
CDR3 protein: CASSYGTGTDTQYF
D gene: TRBD1
J gene: TRBJ2-3
V gene: TRBV6-5
clone size: few

CDR3 DNA: TGTGCCACCAGTGAACCCAGCGGGAGCTCCTACAATGAGCAGTTCTTC
CDR3 protein: CATSEPSGSSYNEQFF
D gene: TRBD2
J gene: TRBJ2-1
V gene: TRBV24-1
clone size: few

CDR3 DNA: TGTGCCAGCAGCCAAGTAAACCCGACTAGCGCCGGGTATGGCTACACCTTC
CDR3 protein: CASSQVNPTSAGYGYTF
D gene: NA
J gene: TRBJ1-2
V gene: TRBV4-2
clone size: NA

CDR3 DNA: TGCAGCGTTGCCGGCAGGGGCAACGAGCAGTACTTC
CDR3 protein: CSVAGRGNEQYF
D gene: NA
J gene: TRBJ2-7
V gene: TRBV29-1
clone size: once

CDR3 DNA: TGTGCCAGCAGTTACTTGCTGGAGGGTTACGAGCAGTACTTC
CDR3 protein: CASSYLLEGYEQYF
D gene: NA
J gene: TRBJ2-7
V gene: TRBV6-5
clone size: few

CDR3 DNA: TGTGCCAGCAGCTTAGAGGCTAGCTCAGCTTCGGGGCAGTTCTTC
CDR3 protein: CASSLEASSASGQFF
D gene: NA
J gene: TRBJ2-1
V gene: TRBV13
clone size: few

CDR3 DNA: TGTGCCAGCAGCCTGAAGACTAGCGGGAGATCGGCAGATACGCAGTATTTT
CDR3 protein: CASSLKTSGRSADTQYF
D gene: TRBD2
J gene: TRBJ2-3
V gene: TRBV12-3/TRBV12-4
clone size: few

CDR3 DNA: TGTGCCACCAGCCTAACTAGCGTAATCACAGATACGCAGTATTTT
CDR3 protein: CATSLTSVITDTQYF
D gene: TRBD2
J gene: TRBJ2-3
V gene: TRBV15
clone size: NA

CDR3 DNA: TGTGCCAGCAGTTTTTCGGACAGAAACTGTGGCTACACCTTC
CDR3 protein: CASSFSDRNCGYTF
D gene: NA
J gene: TRBJ1-2
V gene: TRBV12-3/TRBV12-4
clone size: NA

CDR3 DNA: TGCGCCAGCAGCATCGGGGTATCTGGGGCCAACGTCCTGACTTTC
CDR3 protein: CASSIGVSGANVLTF
D gene: NA
J gene: TRBJ2-6
V gene: TRBV5-1
clone size: NA

CDR3 DNA: TGTGCCAGCAGCTTATCTAGCGGAGAACACAATGAGCAGTTCTTC
CDR3 protein: CASSLSSGEHNEQFF
D gene: TRBD2
J gene: TRBJ2-1
V gene: TRBV7-3
clone size: few

CDR3 DNA: TGCGCCAGCGGGAGACTAGCGGGGGCCTACAATGAGCAGTTCTTC
CDR3 protein: CASGRLAGAYNEQFF
D gene: TRBD2
J gene: TRBJ2-1
V gene: TRBV10-2
clone size: NA

CDR3 DNA: TGTGCCAGCAGCTTAGAAATGCCGCTCAAGCAGATAGATGAGCAGTTCTTC
CDR3 protein: CASSLEMPLKQIDEQFF
D gene: NA
J gene: TRBJ2-1
V gene: TRBV7-6
clone size: few

CDR3 DNA: TGTGCCAGCAGTTCCCTAGCGGGACTTTACGAGCAGTACTTC
CDR3 protein: CASSSLAGLYEQYF
D gene: TRBD2
J gene: TRBJ2-7
V gene: TRBV6-2/TRBV6-3
clone size: NA

CDR3 DNA: TGTGCCAGCAGTTCGGCTCTCCCCAATGAGCAGTTCTTC
CDR3 protein: CASSSALPNEQFF
D gene: NA
J gene: TRBJ2-1
V gene: TRBV2
clone size: few

CDR3 DNA: TGTGCCACCAGTGATCTGACACCCTCGAACACCGGGGAGCTGTTTTTT
CDR3 protein: CATSDLTPSNTGELFF
D gene: NA
J gene: TRBJ2-2
V gene: TRBV24-1
clone size: many

CDR3 DNA: TGTGCCAGCAGCTTAGAGGCGGCGAGTTACAATGAGCAGTACTTC
CDR3 protein: CASSLEAASYNEQYF
D gene: NA
J gene: TRBJ2-7
V gene: TRBV7-2
clone size: NA

CDR3 DNA: TGCGCCAGCAGCTTTGGGGCAGGCCTGAACACTGAAGCTTTCTTT
CDR3 protein: CASSFGAGLNTEAFF
D gene: NA
J gene: TRBJ1-1
V gene: TRBV5-1
clone size: NA

CDR3 DNA: TGTGCCAGCAGCTCTCAGGACAGGTTGCAGCCCCAGCATTTT
CDR3 protein: CASSSQDRLQPQHF
D gene: TRBD1
J gene: TRBJ1-5
V gene: TRBV7-9
clone size: NA

CDR3 DNA: TGTGCCAGCAGTTACTCGACTAGCGGCTACGAGCAGTACTTC
CDR3 protein: CASSYSTSGYEQYF
D gene: TRBD2
J gene: TRBJ2-7
V gene: TRBV6-5
clone size: many

CDR3 DNA: TGCAGTGCTCCAAGACTAGCGGGACCGTTCCAGGAGACCCAGTACTTC
CDR3 protein: CSAPRLAGPFQETQYF
D gene: TRBD2
J gene: TRBJ2-5
V gene: TRBV20-1
clone size: once

CDR3 DNA: TGTGCCAGCAGATCCTCCGGGACAGGGGCCTACGAGCAGTACTTC
CDR3 protein: CASRSSGTGAYEQYF
D gene: TRBD1
J gene: TRBJ2-7
V gene: TRBV12-3/TRBV12-4
clone size: NA

CDR3 DNA: TGTGCCAGCAGTTATGCGGCGGGGGCGGGAGAGACCCAGTACTTC
CDR3 protein: CASSYAAGAGETQYF
D gene: NA
J gene: TRBJ2-5
V gene: TRBV6-5
clone size: few

CDR3 DNA: TGTGCCAGCACAAAACCAGGGACAGTGTACCAAGAGACCCAGTACTTC
CDR3 protein: CASTKPGTVYQETQYF
D gene: TRBD1
J gene: TRBJ2-5
V gene: TRBV7-9
clone size: once

CDR3 DNA: TGTGCCAGCAGGCGGGGGTTTGGGATCGGCGATGAGCAGTTCTTC
CDR3 protein: CASRRGFGIGDEQFF
D gene: TRBD2
J gene: TRBJ2-1
V gene: TRBV7-2
clone size: NA

CDR3 DNA: TGTGCCAGCAGCTTAACGCGAGCAGAGCAGTTCTTC
CDR3 protein: CASSLTRAEQFF
D gene: NA
J gene: TRBJ2-1
V gene: TRBV7-3
clone size: NA

CDR3 DNA: TGTGCCAGCAGAGGCGCCGGGAACAGGCGTTACGAGCAGTACTTC
CDR3 protein: CASRGAGNRRYEQYF
D gene: NA
J gene: TRBJ2-7
V gene: TRBV6-2/TRBV6-3
clone size: NA

CDR3 DNA: TGTGCCAGCAGCTTAGCGGCGGGAGCAAACGAGCAGTACTTC
CDR3 protein: CASSLAAGANEQYF
D gene: TRBD2
J gene: TRBJ2-7
V gene: TRBV7-2
clone size: many

CDR3 DNA: TGTGCCAGCAAGGGACCGGGGCTAGATACTAAGGGTGAGCAGTTCTTC
CDR3 protein: CASKGPGLDTKGEQFF
D gene: NA
J gene: TRBJ2-1
V gene: TRBV2
clone size: once

CDR3 DNA: TGTGCCACCAGTGAGGTCGGGAGAGGCTACAATGAGCAGTTCTTC
CDR3 protein: CATSEVGRGYNEQFF
D gene: NA
J gene: TRBJ2-1
V gene: TRBV24-1
clone size: NA

CDR3 DNA: TGTGCCACCAGTGACGGTGGACGGGGGGGAGACGAGCGGACCCAGTACTTC
CDR3 protein: CATSDGGRGGDERTQYF
D gene: TRBD2
J gene: TRBJ2-5
V gene: TRBV24-1
clone size: NA

CDR3 DNA: TGCAGTGCTAGGATACCAACAGGGGGCTACAATGAGCAGTTCTTC
CDR3 protein: CSARIPTGGYNEQFF
D gene: TRBD1
J gene: TRBJ2-1
V gene: TRBV20-1
clone size: few

CDR3 DNA: TGTGCCACCAGCCCGTATGACGGGTTGGGGCTCGAGCAGTACTTC
CDR3 protein: CATSPYDGLGLEQYF
D gene: NA
J gene: TRBJ2-7
V gene: TRBV24-1
clone size: few

CDR3 DNA: TGCAGTGCTAGTTCCCCAGGGGCGAGCCCCTACGAGCAGTACTTC
CDR3 protein: CSASSPGASPYEQYF
D gene: NA
J gene: TRBJ2-7
V gene: TRBV20-1
clone size: NA

CDR3 DNA: TGCAGTGGGTTTTGGGGGAACGAAGAGACCCAGTACTTC
CDR3 protein: CSGFWGNEETQYF
D gene: NA
J gene: TRBJ2-5
V gene: TRBV20-1
clone size: few

CDR3 DNA: TGTGCCAGCAGCCACATGGGGACGACTAGCGGGAGCTCCTACGAGCAGTACTTC
CDR3 protein: CASSHMGTTSGSSYEQYF
D gene: TRBD2
J gene: TRBJ2-7
V gene: TRBV4-2
clone size: NA